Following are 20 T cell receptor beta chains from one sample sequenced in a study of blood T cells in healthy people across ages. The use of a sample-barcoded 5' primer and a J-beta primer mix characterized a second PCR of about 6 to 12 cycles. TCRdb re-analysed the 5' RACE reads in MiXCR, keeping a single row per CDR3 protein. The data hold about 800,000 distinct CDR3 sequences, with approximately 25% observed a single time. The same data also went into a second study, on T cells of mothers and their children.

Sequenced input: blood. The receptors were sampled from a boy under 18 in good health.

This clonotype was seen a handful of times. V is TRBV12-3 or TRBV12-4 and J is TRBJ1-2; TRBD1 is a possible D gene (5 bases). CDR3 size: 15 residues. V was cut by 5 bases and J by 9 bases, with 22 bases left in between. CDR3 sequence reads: CASSRDGGLGRRYTF. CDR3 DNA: TGTGCCAGCAGTCGAGATGGGGGTCTTGGCAGACGCTACACCTTC.

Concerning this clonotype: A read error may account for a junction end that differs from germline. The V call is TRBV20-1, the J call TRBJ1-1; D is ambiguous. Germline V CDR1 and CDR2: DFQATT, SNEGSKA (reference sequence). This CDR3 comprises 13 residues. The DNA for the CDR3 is TGCAGTGCTCCCCAGGAAGAGCCGACTGAACCTTTCTTT. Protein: CSAPQEEPTEPFF.

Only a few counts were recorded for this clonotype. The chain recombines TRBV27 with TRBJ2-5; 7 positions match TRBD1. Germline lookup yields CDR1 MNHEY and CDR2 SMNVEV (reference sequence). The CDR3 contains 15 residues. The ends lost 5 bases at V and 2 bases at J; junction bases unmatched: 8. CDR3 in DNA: TGTGCCAGCAGTGGAACCGGGACAGTGCAAGAGACCCAGTACTTC. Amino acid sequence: CASSGTGTVQETQYF.

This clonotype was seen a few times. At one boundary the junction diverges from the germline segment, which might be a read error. The DNA of the CDR3 is TGTGCTAGCAGTGAAATCGGGACGCGCCCACACAATGAGCAGTTCTTC. It yields the protein CASSEIGTRPHNEQFF. The chain has TRBV25-1 and TRBJ2-1; tentatively, D is TRBD1 or TRBD2 (5 bases each). This CDR3 spans 16 amino acids. Germline V CDR1 and CDR2: MGHDK, SYGVNS.

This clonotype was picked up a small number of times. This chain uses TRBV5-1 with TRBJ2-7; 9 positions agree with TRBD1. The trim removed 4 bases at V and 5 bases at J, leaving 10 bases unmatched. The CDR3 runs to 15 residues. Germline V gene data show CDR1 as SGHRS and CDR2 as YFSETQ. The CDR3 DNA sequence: TGCGCCAGCAGCCCGGGGGACAGGGATAATAACGAGCAGTACTTC. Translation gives CASSPGDRDNNEQYF. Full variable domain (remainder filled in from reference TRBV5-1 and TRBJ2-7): KAGVTQTPRYLIKTRGQQVTLSCSPISGHRSVSWYQQTPGQGLQFLFEYFSETQRNKGNFPGRFSGRQFSNSRSEMNVSTLELGDSALYLCASSPGDRDNNEQYFGPGTRLTVT.

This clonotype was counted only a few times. The CDR3 region is CAWSLGTAAGNTIYF. CDR3 DNA: TGTGCCTGGAGTCTTGGGACGGCAGCTGGAAACACCATATATTTT. This sequence joins TRBV30 and TRBJ1-3; possibly TRBD1 for D (5 bases). The CDR3 length is 15 residues. Trimming cost V 2 bases and J 2 bases, with 13 bases left between them. Germline V lookup: CDR1 GTSNPN, CDR2 SVGIG (reference sequence).

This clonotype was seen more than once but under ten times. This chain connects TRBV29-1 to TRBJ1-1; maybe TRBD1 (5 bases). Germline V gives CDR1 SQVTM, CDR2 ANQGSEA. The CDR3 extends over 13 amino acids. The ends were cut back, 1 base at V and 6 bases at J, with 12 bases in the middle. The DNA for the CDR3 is TGCAGCGTTGAAGTGGCAGGGTACGCTGAAGCTTTCTTT. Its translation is CSVEVAGYAEAFF.

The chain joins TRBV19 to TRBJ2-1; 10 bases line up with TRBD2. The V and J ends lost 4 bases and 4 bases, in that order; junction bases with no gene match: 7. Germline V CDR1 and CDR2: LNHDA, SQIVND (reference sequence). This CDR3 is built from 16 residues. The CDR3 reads CASSTQAGGPYNEQFF. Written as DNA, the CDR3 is TGTGCCAGTAGTACCCAAGCGGGGGGGCCTTACAATGAGCAGTTCTTC.

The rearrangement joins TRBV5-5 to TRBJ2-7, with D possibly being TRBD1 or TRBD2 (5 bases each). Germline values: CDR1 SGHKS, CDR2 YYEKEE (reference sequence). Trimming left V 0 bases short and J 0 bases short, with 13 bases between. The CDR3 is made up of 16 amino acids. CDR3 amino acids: CASSLAAGSPSYEQYF. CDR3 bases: TGTGCCAGCAGCTTGGCGGCAGGGAGCCCCTCCTACGAGCAGTACTTC.

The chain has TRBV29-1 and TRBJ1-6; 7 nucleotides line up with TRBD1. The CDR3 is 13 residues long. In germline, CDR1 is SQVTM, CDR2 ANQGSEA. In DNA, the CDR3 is TGCAGTACGAGGACAGGTCCTGATTCACCCCTCCACTTT. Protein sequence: CSTRTGPDSPLHF.

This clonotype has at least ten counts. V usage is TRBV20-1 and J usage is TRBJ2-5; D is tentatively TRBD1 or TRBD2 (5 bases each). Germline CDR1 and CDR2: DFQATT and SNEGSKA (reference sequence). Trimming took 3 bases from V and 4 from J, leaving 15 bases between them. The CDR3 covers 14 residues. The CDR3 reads CSASGDPGGETQYF. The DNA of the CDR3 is TGCAGTGCTAGTGGGGACCCCGGAGGAGAGACCCAGTACTTC.

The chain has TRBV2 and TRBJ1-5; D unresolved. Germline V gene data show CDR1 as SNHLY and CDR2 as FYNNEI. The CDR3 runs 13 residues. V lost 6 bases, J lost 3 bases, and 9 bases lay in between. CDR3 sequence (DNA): TGTGCCAGCAGATGGGAGAACAATCAGCCCCAGCATTTT. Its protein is CASRWENNQPQHF.

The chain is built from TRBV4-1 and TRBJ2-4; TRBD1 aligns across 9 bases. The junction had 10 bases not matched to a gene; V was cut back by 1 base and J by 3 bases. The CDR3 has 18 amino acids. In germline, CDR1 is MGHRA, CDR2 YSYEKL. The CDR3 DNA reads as TGCGCCAGCAGCCAAGGCCAACAGGGGGCGCGAGGCAAAAACATTCAGTACTTC. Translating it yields CASSQGQQGARGKNIQYF.

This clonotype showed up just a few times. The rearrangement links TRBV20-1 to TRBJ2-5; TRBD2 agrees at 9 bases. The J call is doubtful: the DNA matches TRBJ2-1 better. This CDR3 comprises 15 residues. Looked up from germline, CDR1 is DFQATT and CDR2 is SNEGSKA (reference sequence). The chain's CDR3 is CSAGSSGGSYNEQFF. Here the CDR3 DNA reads TGCAGTGCTGGAAGTAGCGGGGGTTCCTACAATGAGCAGTTCTTC.

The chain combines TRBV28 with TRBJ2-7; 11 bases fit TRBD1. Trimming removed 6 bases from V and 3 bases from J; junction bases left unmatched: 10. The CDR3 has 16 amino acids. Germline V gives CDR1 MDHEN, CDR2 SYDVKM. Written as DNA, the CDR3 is TGTGCCAGCAGCCAGCCCAGGGACAGGGGGAACTACGAGCAGTACTTC. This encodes CASSQPRDRGNYEQYF.

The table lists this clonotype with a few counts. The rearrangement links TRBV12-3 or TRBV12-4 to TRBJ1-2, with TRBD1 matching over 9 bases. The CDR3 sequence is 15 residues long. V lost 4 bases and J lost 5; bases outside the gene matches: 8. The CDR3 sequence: CASSSGTGSLYGYTF. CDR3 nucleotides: TGTGCCAGCAGTTCCGGGACAGGGAGTTTATATGGCTACACCTTC.

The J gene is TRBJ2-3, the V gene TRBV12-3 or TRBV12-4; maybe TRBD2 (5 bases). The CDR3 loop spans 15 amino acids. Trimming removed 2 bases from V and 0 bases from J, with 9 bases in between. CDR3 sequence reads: CASSLWSGSTDTQYF. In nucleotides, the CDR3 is TGTGCCAGCAGTTTATGGAGCGGTAGCACAGATACGCAGTATTTT.

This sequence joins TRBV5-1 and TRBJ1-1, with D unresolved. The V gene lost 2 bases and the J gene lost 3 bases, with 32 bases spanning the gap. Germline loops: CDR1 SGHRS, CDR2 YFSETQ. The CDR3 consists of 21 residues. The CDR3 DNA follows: TGCGCCAGCAGCTTCTCTTCACATACGAAGGGCCCGACGCGGGGATACACTGAAGCTTTCTTT. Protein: CASSFSSHTKGPTRGYTEAFF.

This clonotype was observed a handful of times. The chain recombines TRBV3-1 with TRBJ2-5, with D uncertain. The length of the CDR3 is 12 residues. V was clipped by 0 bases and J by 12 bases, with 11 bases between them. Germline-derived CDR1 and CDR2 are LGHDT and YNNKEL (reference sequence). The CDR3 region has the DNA TGTGCCAGCAGCCAAGATCTTGGAACGGAGTACTTC. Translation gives CASSQDLGTEYF.

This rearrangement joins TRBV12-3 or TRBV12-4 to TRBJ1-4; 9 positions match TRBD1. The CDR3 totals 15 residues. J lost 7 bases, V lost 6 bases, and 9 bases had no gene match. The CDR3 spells CASRETGGRSEKLFF. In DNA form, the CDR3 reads TGTGCCAGCAGAGAAACAGGGGGCAGATCTGAAAAACTGTTTTTT.